The sequence of this TCR beta chain was determined in a study of control samples from healthy donors and cancer patients. V shed 7 bases and J 3 bases; nucleotides not matched to a gene: 5. Germline CDR1 and CDR2: ENHRY and SYGVKD. CDR3 length: 14 residues. The assay was immunoSEQ multiplex PCR, and TCRdb's table has in-frame clones only and misses some. The sample carries over 150,000 clones, more than 85% recorded once. This clonotype originated in a woman in her thirties or forties in good health. Sequencing used blood. The chain couples TRBV10-3 to TRBJ1-2, with 10 nucleotides matching TRBD1. The CDR3, as DNA: TGTGCCATCAAGGGGGACAGGGGCGACTATGGCTACACCTTC. This translates into CAIKGDRGDYGYTF.